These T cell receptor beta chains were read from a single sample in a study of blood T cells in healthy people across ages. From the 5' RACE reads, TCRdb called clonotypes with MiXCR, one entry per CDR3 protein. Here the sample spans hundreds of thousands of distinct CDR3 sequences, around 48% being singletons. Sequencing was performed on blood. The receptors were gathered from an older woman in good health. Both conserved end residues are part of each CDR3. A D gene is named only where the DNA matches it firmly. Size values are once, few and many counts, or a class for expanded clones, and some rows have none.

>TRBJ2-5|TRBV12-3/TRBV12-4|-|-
CASSLRSSETQYF
TGTGCCAGCAGTTTACGCAGCTCCGAGACCCAGTACTTC
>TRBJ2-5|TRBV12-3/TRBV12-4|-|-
CASRDSPPGEQYF
TGTGCCAGCAGGGACAGTCCCCCGGGTGAGCAGTACTTC
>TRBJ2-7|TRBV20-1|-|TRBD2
CSARLAGRPGDEQYF
TGCAGTGCGAGACTAGCGGGACGCCCGGGGGACGAGCAGTACTTC
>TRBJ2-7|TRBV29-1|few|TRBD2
CSVGGRGGTYEQYF
TGCAGCGTCGGAGGACGGGGAGGGACCTACGAGCAGTACTTC
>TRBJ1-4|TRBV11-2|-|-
CASSERDVFFEKLFF
TGTGCCAGCAGCGAGCGGGACGTATTTTTCGAAAAACTGTTTTTT
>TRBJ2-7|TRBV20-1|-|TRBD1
CSARDRTGIGYGEQYF
TGCAGTGCTAGAGATCGGACAGGGATAGGTTATGGCGAGCAGTACTTC
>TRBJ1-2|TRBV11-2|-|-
CASSNNPRLGDGGYTF
TGTGCCAGCAGCAACAACCCCAGGCTTGGTGACGGTGGCTACACCTTC
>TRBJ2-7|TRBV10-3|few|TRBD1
CAIRDRVDEQYF
TGTGCCATCAGGGACAGGGTGGACGAGCAGTACTTC
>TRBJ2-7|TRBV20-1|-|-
CSAQRGDEQYF
TGCAGTGCTCAGAGGGGGGACGAGCAGTACTTC
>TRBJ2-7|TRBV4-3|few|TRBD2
CASSLLAGDLYEQYF
TGCGCCAGCAGCCTACTAGCGGGGGACCTCTACGAGCAGTACTTC
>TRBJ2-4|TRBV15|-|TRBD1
CATSRDGDSLAKNIQYF
TGTGCCACCAGCAGAGATGGGGACAGCCTAGCCAAAAACATTCAGTACTTC
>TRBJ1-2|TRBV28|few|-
CASSLGFYGYTF
TGTGCCAGCAGTTTGGGGTTCTATGGCTACACCTTC
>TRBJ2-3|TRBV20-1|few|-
CSAQLGVGTDTQYF
TGCAGTGCCCAACTAGGGGTCGGCACAGATACGCAGTATTTT
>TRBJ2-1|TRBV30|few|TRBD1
CASGTAYNEQFF
TGTGCCTCCGGGACAGCCTACAATGAGCAGTTCTTC
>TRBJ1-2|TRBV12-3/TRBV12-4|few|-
CASSALGGARGYTF
TGTGCCAGCAGCGCCCTCGGGGGGGCGCGTGGCTACACCTTC
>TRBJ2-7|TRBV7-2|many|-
CASSRSSYEQYF
TGTGCCAGCAGCCGATCCTCCTACGAGCAGTACTTC
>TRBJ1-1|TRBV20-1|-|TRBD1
CSARELTGRAFF
TGCAGTGCTAGAGAACTGACAGGGCGAGCTTTCTTT
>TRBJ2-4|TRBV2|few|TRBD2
CASSLLLAVQYF
TGTGCCAGCAGCCTACTTCTAGCGGTTCAGTACTTC
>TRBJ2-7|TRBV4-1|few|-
CASSQGELREQYF
TGCGCCAGCAGCCAAGGTGAGCTGCGGGAGCAGTACTTC
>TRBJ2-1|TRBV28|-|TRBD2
CASSLFGLADYNEQFF
TGTGCCAGCAGTTTATTTGGACTAGCGGACTACAATGAGCAGTTCTTC
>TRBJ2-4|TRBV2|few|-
CASSERSGLAKNIQYF
TGTGCCAGCAGTGAACGGAGCGGGTTAGCCAAAAACATTCAGTACTTC
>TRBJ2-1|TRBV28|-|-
CASSSPLIGDEQFF
TGTGCCAGCAGTTCTCCACTAATAGGCGATGAGCAGTTCTTC
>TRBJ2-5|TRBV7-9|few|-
CASTSTETQYF
TGTGCCAGCACCTCTACAGAGACCCAGTACTTC
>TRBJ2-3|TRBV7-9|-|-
CASSLPRGDTDTQYF
TGTGCCAGCAGCCTCCCAAGGGGAGACACAGATACGCAGTATTTT
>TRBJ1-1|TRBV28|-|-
CASRDTDAEAFF
TGTGCCAGCAGGGATACAGACGCTGAAGCTTTCTTT
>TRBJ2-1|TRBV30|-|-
CAWSRALFFNEQFF
TGTGCCTGGAGTAGGGCGCTCTTCTTCAATGAGCAGTTCTTC
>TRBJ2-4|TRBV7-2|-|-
CASGQGEQYF
TGTGCCAGCGGTCAGGGTGAGCAGTACTTC
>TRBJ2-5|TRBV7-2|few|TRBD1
CASSFGQGEETQYF
TGTGCCAGCAGCTTTGGACAGGGCGAAGAGACCCAGTACTTC
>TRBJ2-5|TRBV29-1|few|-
CSVVRPGQETQYF
TGCAGCGTTGTTCGACCGGGCCAAGAGACCCAGTACTTC
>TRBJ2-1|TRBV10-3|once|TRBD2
CAIARGGPSYNEQFF
TGTGCCATCGCGAGGGGAGGGCCCTCCTACAATGAGCAGTTCTTC
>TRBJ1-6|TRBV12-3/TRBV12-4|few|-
CASSLSGDNSPLHF
TGTGCCAGCAGTTTATCCGGGGATAATTCACCCCTCCACTTT
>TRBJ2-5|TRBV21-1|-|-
CASSEADYQETQYF
TGTGCCAGCAGCGAAGCGGACTACCAAGAGACCCAGTACTTC
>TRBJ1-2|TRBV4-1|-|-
CASSPPDTYNRYGYTF
TGCGCCAGCAGCCCACCAGACACTTATAATCGCTATGGCTACACCTTC
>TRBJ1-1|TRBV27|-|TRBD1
CTSSDRGDTEAFF
TGTACCAGCAGTGACAGGGGAGACACTGAAGCTTTCTTT
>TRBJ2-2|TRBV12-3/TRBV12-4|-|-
CAGSFWRDTGELFF
TGTGCCGGCAGTTTTTGGAGGGACACCGGGGAGCTGTTTTTT
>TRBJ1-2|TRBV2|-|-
CASSERVAYGGYTF
TGTGCCAGCAGTGAGAGGGTTGCATACGGTGGCTACACCTTC
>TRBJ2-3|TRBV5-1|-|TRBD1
CASSSRQGLQHTQYF
TGCGCCAGCAGCTCCAGACAGGGGTTGCAACATACGCAGTATTTT
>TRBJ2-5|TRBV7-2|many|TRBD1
CASSSGTVKETQYF
TGTGCCAGCAGTTCGGGGACAGTTAAAGAGACCCAGTACTTC
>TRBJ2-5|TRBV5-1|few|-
CASSLESGSSGETQYF
TGCGCCAGCAGCTTGGAATCCGGGAGTAGTGGAGAGACCCAGTACTTC
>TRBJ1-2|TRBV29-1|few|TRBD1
CSVGTGENYGYTF
TGCAGCGTCGGGACAGGGGAGAACTATGGCTACACCTTC
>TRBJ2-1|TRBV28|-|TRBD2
CASSLLPGLAGNEQFF
TGTGCCAGCAGTCTCCTGCCGGGACTAGCAGGGAATGAGCAGTTCTTC